The T cell receptor beta chain described here comes from a study of OX40 agonist ivuxolimab in advanced cancers. Method: immunoSEQ multiplex PCR; TCRdb's copy keeps in-frame clones and lacks some. Of tens of thousands of clones in the sample, 85% to 95% were seen once. Unmatched junction bases numbered 9, after V lost 6 bases and J lost 3 bases. The CDR3 length is 15 residues. Germline V gene sequence: CDR1 MNHEY, CDR2 SMNVEV (reference sequence). J is TRBJ2-7 and V is TRBV27, with TRBD2 identical over 9 bases. The receptor's source is an adult with an advanced solid tumor such as melanoma, head and neck, liver or kidney cancer. Sequencing used CD4+ or CD8+ T cells sorted from blood, obtained in a trial of the OX40 agonist ivuxolimab. The chain's CDR3 is CASSHPGTSFYEQYF. The CDR3 DNA reads TGTGCCAGCAGCCATCCCGGGACTAGCTTCTACGAGCAGTACTTC.